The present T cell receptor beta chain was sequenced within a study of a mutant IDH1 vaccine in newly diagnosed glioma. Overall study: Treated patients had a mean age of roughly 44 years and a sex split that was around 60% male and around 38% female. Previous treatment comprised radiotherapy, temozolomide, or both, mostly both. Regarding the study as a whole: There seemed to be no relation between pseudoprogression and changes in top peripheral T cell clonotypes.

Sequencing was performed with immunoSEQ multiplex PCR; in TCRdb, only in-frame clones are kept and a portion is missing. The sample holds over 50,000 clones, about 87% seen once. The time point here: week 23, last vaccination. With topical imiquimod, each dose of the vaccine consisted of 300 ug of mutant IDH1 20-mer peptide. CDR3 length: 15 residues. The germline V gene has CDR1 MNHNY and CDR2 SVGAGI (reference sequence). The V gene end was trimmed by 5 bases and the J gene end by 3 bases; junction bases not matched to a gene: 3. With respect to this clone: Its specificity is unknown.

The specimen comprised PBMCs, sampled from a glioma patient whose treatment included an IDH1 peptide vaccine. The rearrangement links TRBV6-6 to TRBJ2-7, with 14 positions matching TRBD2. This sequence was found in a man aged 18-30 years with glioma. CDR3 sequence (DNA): TGTGCCAGCAGTGGGGGACTAGCGGGAGACTACGAGCAGTACTTC. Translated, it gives CASSGGLAGDYEQYF.